This T cell receptor beta chain was observed in a study of graft-versus-host responses after intestinal transplantation. Study summary: Tacrolimus and steroids were given for two to three years to all recipients after anti-thymocyte globulin induction.

Using immunoSEQ multiplex PCR, the repertoire was profiled, and TCRdb retains in-frame clones only, with some absent. The sample records more than 95,000 clones, roughly 90% being singletons. With regard to this clone: Antigen specificity is unknown.

The germline gives CDR1 MNHEY, CDR2 SVGAGI. J lost 4 bases, V lost 3 bases, and 6 bases had no gene match. The CDR3 has 15 residues. Study-level points and caveats: GvH clones occurred in recipient marrow; some first appeared in ileum or blood.

V is TRBV6-5 and J is TRBJ1-5; 7 nucleotides line up with TRBD1. Sequences were derived from unstimulated CD4+ T cells sorted from spleen or lymph node cells, sampled before intestinal transplant. The receptor's source is a human donor who received an intestinal transplant. The CDR3 reads CASSYGSDRNQPQHF. Here the CDR3 DNA reads TGTGCCAGCAGTTATGGTTCGGACAGGAATCAGCCCCAGCATTTT.